Sequencing of this TCR beta chain was carried out in a study of blood T cell repertoires in COVID-19. For the study at large: COVID-19 samples from acute and convalescent phases originated in the United States, Italy and Spain. Nucleic acid was either cDNA or gDNA, and it came from T cells, B-cell-depleted T cells, or PBMCs.

Original handling: It was from reference gene primer amplification that nucleated cell counts were estimated. Measured with immunoSEQ multiplex PCR; TCRdb has only the in-frame clones, and not every one. V and J calls and clone size are copied from that table; D and trimming were computed from the DNA. The sample lists about 140,000 clones, roughly 80% occurring once. The sequenced material came from peripheral blood. The sequence was obtained from a woman older than 75 with acute or convalescent COVID-19.

The CDR3 here is CASSRPGLADEQYF. In DNA form, the CDR3 reads TGTGCCAGCAGCCGCCCGGGACTAGCGGACGAGCAGTACTTC. V usage is TRBV28 and J usage is TRBJ2-7; 11 nucleotides agree with TRBD2. The CDR3 has 14 residues. With V trimmed by 6 bases and J by 5 bases, 6 bases remained unmatched. Germline values: CDR1 MDHEN, CDR2 SYDVKM.